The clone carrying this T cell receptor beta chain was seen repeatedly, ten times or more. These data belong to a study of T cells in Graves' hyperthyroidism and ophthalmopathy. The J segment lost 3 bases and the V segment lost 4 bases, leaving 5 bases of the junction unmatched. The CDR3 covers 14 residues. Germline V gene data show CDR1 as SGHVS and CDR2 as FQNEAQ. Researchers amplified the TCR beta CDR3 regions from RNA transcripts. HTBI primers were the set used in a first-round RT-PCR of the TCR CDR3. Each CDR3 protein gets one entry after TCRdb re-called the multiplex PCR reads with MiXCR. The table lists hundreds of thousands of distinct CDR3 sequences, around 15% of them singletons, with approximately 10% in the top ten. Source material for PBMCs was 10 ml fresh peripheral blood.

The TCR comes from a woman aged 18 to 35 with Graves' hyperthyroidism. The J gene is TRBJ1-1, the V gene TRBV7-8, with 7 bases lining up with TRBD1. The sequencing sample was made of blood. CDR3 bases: TGTGCCAGCAGCTCATTTGACAGGGACACTGAAGCTTTCTTT. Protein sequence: CASSSFDRDTEAFF.